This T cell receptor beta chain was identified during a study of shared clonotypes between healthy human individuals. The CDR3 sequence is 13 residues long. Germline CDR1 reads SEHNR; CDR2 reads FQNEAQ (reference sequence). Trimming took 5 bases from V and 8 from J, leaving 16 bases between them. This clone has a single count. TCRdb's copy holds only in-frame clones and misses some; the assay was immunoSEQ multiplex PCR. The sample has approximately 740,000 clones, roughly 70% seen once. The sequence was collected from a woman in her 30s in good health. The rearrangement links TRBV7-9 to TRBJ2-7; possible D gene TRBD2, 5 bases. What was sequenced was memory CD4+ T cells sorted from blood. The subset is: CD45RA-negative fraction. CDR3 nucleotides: TGTGCCAGCAGCGATTGGACTCCCCTCAAGCAGTACTTC. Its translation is CASSDWTPLKQYF. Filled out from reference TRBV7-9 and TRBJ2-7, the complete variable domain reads DTGVSQNPRHKITKRGQNVTFRCDPISEHNRLYWYRQTLGQGPEFLTYFQNEAQLEKSRLLSDRFSAERPKGSFSTLEIQRTEQGDSAMYLCASSDWTPLKQYFGPGTRLTVT.